Below, 23 T cell receptor beta chains from the same sample are listed, as sequenced in a study of T cell clonotyping in hematopoietic cell transplantation. Stated time point: recipient sample about 28 days before transplant, after cytoreduction. Generated by immunoSEQ multiplex PCR, the TCRdb table keeps only in-frame clones and is missing some. The table records 6,500 to 7,500 clones, 88% of them present only once. The source was peripheral blood mononuclear cells, collected before stem cell transplant. These receptors all come from a man aged 55-75 years with acute myeloid leukemia. Some clones in this sample may be carry-over from other donors' samples.

In its sample, this clone was seen a few times. The rearrangement joins TRBV7-9 to TRBJ2-1; D unresolved. There are 11 residues in the CDR3. Trimming stripped 5 bases from V and 8 bases from J, with 7 bases between. Germline V gene lookup returns CDR1 SEHNR and CDR2 FQNEAQ (reference sequence). CDR3 sequence: CASSPLHEQFF. In DNA, the CDR3 is TGTGCCAGCAGCCCCCTCCATGAGCAGTTCTTC.

The V call is TRBV7-2, the J call TRBJ1-1; D possibly corresponds to TRBD1 (5 bases). V lost 7 bases to trimming and J lost 1 base, with 13 bases between them. The germline V gene encodes CDR1 SGHTA and CDR2 FQGNSA. This CDR3 region has 14 residues. CDR3 DNA sequence: TGTGCCAGCATGAAGGGGTGGGGGAACACTGAAGCTTTCTTT. Amino acid sequence: CASMKGWGNTEAFF.

This chain links TRBV27 with TRBJ1-1; 7 nucleotides line up with TRBD1. V shed 5 bases and J 1 base; nucleotides not matched to a gene: 7. The CDR3 is 15 amino acids. Germline V gene sequence: CDR1 MNHEY, CDR2 SMNVEV (reference sequence). CDR3 residues: CASSTPGTANTEAFF. CDR3 coding DNA: TGTGCCAGCAGTACCCCTGGGACAGCGAACACTGAAGCTTTCTTT.

This clone was seen once. CDR3: CASSEEDRFINEQFF. The CDR3 coding sequence is TGTGCCAGCAGTGAAGAAGACAGGTTCATCAATGAGCAGTTCTTC. The chain employs TRBV6-1 and TRBJ2-1, with a tentative D call TRBD1 (6 bases). The CDR3 runs to 15 residues. The V end was cut by 1 base, the J end by 6 bases, with 13 bases between. Looked up from germline, CDR1 is MNHNS and CDR2 is SASEGT.

The rearrangement joins TRBV9 to TRBJ1-3; 9 bases map to TRBD1. The J segment lost 0 bases and the V segment lost 0 bases, leaving 7 bases of the junction unmatched. The CDR3 runs to 18 residues. The V gene's germline CDR1 is SGDLS and CDR2 YYNGEE. The CDR3 bases are TGTGCCAGCAGCGTAGGTAGGACAGGGGTCTTCTCTGGAAACACCATATATTTT. Amino acid sequence: CASSVGRTGVFSGNTIYF. Combining the CDR3 with reference TRBV9 and TRBJ1-3 gives the whole variable domain DSGVTQTPKHLITATGQRVTLRCSPRSGDLSVYWYQQSLDQGLQFLIQYYNGEERAKGNILERFSAQQFPDLHSELNLSSLELGDSALYFCASSVGRTGVFSGNTIYFGEGSWLTVV.

This clone has more than one count but fewer than ten. The chain joins TRBV2 to TRBJ2-5; possibly TRBD2 for D (6 bases). The length of the CDR3 is 15 residues. Trimming took off 4 bases at V and 5 bases at J, with 17 bases between the two ends. Germline V CDR1 and CDR2: SNHLY, FYNNEI. CDR3 loop: CASSVPFTSLETQYF. The CDR3 DNA sequence: TGTGCCAGCAGTGTCCCCTTTACTAGCTTGGAGACCCAGTACTTC.

This sequence joins TRBV6-6 and TRBJ1-6; TRBD1 might be the D (5 bases). The CDR3 sequence is 15 residues long. From germline, CDR1 is MNHNY and CDR2 SVGAGI (reference sequence). The V and J ends lost 0 bases and 14 bases respectively, with 17 bases between them. The CDR3 reads CASSYSGDYESTLHF. In DNA, the CDR3 is TGTGCCAGCAGTTACTCGGGGGACTATGAATCGACCCTCCACTTT.

The rearrangement links TRBV7-6 to TRBJ2-6; D gene ambiguous. The CDR3 totals 18 residues. Looked up from germline, CDR1 is SGHVS and CDR2 is FNYEAQ. V gave up 5 bases and J gave up 5 bases, with 22 bases separating them. The CDR3 DNA reads as TGTGCCAGCAGCAGGTACATTGACTCACAAAGTCGGGCCAACGTCCTGACTTTC. Protein sequence: CASSRYIDSQSRANVLTF.

This clone has only one observation. The chain uses TRBV10-3 and TRBJ2-1; D gene unclear. Germline CDR1 ENHRY, CDR2 SYGVKD. This CDR3 comprises 12 residues. The V gene lost 4 bases and the J gene lost 9 bases, with 10 bases spanning the gap. The CDR3 spells CAISVRVGEQFF. The CDR3 nucleotides are TGTGCCATCAGTGTACGAGTGGGTGAGCAGTTCTTC.

The chain has TRBV5-6 and TRBJ1-6, with 10 positions matching TRBD1. The trim removed 3 bases at V and 5 bases at J, leaving 8 bases unmatched. CDR1 is SGHDT and CDR2 is YYEEEE in the germline V gene. This CDR3 region has 17 residues. The CDR3 spells CASSWGTGANNNSPLHF. The CDR3 DNA follows: TGTGCCAGCAGCTGGGGGACAGGGGCTAACAATAATTCACCCCTCCACTTT.

V gene TRBV15 combines with J gene TRBJ2-3; D may be TRBD1 (6 bases). The germline CDR1 and CDR2 sequences are LNHNV and YYDKDF (reference sequence). V shed 6 bases and J shed 0 bases, with 10 bases lying between them. The length of the CDR3 is 14 residues. CDR3 bases: TGTGCCACCAGACAGGGATTCAGCACAGATACGCAGTATTTT. Protein product: CATRQGFSTDTQYF. Using reference TRBV15 and TRBJ2-3 for the parts outside the CDR3, the full variable domain is DAMVIQNPRYQVTQFGKPVTLSCSQTLNHNVMYWYQQKSSQAPKLLFHYYDKDFNNEADTPDNFQSRRPNTSFCFLDIRSPGLGDTAMYLCATRQGFSTDTQYFGPGTRLTVL.

The V gene is TRBV2, the J gene TRBJ1-5, with 9 bases matching TRBD1. The V gene's germline CDR1 is SNHLY and CDR2 FYNNEI. This CDR3 is built from 14 residues. V lost 6 bases and J lost 4; bases outside the gene matches: 4. Here the CDR3 reads CASRDRGENQPQHF. DNA of the CDR3: TGTGCCAGCAGGGACAGGGGTGAGAATCAGCCCCAGCATTTT.

The V call is TRBV4-2, the J call TRBJ1-5; maybe TRBD1 (6 bases). The ends were cut back, 3 bases at V and 6 bases at J, with 12 bases in the middle. Germline V gives CDR1 LGHNA, CDR2 YNFKEQ. This CDR3 spans 14 amino acids. CDR3 in amino acids: CASSQDRGAQPQHF. The CDR3 DNA sequence: TGTGCCAGCAGCCAGGACAGAGGCGCTCAGCCCCAGCATTTT.

The V and J genes are TRBV9 and TRBJ2-3; D is unclear. V was cut by 0 bases and J by 2 bases, with 7 bases left in between. The germline V gene encodes CDR1 SGDLS and CDR2 YYNGEE. The CDR3 is 14 residues long. The CDR3 sequence is CASSVVSTTDTQYF. For the CDR3, the DNA is TGTGCCAGCAGCGTAGTATCCACCACAGATACGCAGTATTTT. Using reference TRBV9 and TRBJ2-3 for the parts outside the CDR3, the full variable domain is DSGVTQTPKHLITATGQRVTLRCSPRSGDLSVYWYQQSLDQGLQFLIQYYNGEERAKGNILERFSAQQFPDLHSELNLSSLELGDSALYFCASSVVSTTDTQYFGPGTRLTVL.

The gene calls are TRBV7-3 and TRBJ2-3; TRBD2 agrees at 10 bases. CDR1 is SGHTA and CDR2 is FQGTGA in the germline V gene. Unmatched junction bases numbered 8, after V lost 1 base and J lost 4 bases. CDR3 size: 17 residues. The CDR3, as DNA: TGTGCCAGCAGCTTAAGGGGGGGACTAGCGAGCGCAGATACGCAGTATTTT. It specifies CASSLRGGLASADTQYF.

This chain uses TRBV5-1 with TRBJ2-7, with 9 positions matching TRBD1. The germline V gene has CDR1 SGHRS and CDR2 YFSETQ. V dropped 4 bases and J dropped 5; count of bases not matched to a gene: 4. CDR3 size: 13 residues. CDR3: CASSPWTGDEQYF. The CDR3 region has the DNA TGCGCCAGCAGCCCCTGGACAGGGGACGAGCAGTACTTC.

CDR3: CASSLLGDRDQPQHF. The CDR3 DNA reads TGCGCCAGCAGCTTGTTAGGGGACAGGGATCAGCCCCAGCATTTT. The chain couples TRBV5-1 to TRBJ1-5, with 9 bases identical to TRBD1. CDR3 length: 15 amino acids. Germline loops: CDR1 SGHRS, CDR2 YFSETQ. The junction had 4 bases not matched to a gene; V was cut back by 1 base and J by 5 bases.

The gene calls are TRBV4-2 and TRBJ1-2, with 10 bases identical to TRBD1. Germline values: CDR1 LGHNA, CDR2 YNFKEQ. V trimming: 1 base; J trimming: 7 bases; junction bases outside the gene matches: 3. This CDR3 comprises 14 residues. Written as DNA, the CDR3 is TGTGCCAGCAGCCAAGCGGGACAGGGGAGTGGCTACACCTTC. Translating it yields CASSQAGQGSGYTF.

The chain carries TRBV5-6 and TRBJ2-7; maybe TRBD2 (7 bases). CDR1 is SGHDT and CDR2 is YYEEEE in the germline V gene. Deletions cut 7 bases from V and 3 bases from J, with 17 bases between. The CDR3 consists of 14 residues. The CDR3 loop reads CASSPRGGSYEQYF. CDR3 sequence (DNA): TGTGCCAGCTCGCCGAGGGGGGGGAGCTACGAGCAGTACTTC.

The V gene is TRBV11-2, the J gene TRBJ1-2; TRBD1 agrees at 7 bases. CDR1 and CDR2 (germline): SGHAT, FQNNGV. There are 18 residues in the CDR3. The ends lost 4 bases at V and 0 bases at J; junction bases unmatched: 14. Here the CDR3 reads CASSYAPTLGQSNYGYTF. DNA of the CDR3: TGTGCCAGCAGCTATGCCCCAACGCTGGGACAGTCTAACTATGGCTACACCTTC.

J is TRBJ1-4 and V is TRBV29-1, with TRBD1 identical over 8 bases. This CDR3 spans 12 amino acids. Germline assignment: CDR1 SQVTM and CDR2 ANQGSEA. Trimming removed 5 bases from V and 8 bases from J; junction bases left unmatched: 4. The CDR3 coding sequence is TGCAGCGTTCAGGGGGCCATGGAAAAACTGTTTTTT. Its protein product is CSVQGAMEKLFF.

This chain links TRBV6-5 with TRBJ1-3; D not certain. V lost 4 bases to trimming and J lost 2 bases, with 9 bases between them. Germline V CDR1 and CDR2: MNHEY, SVGAGI. The CDR3 loop spans 14 amino acids. As DNA, the CDR3 is TGTGCCAGCAGTTTAATAGGAGCTGGAAACACCATATATTTT. Protein: CASSLIGAGNTIYF.

The chain carries TRBV6-1 and TRBJ1-1, with D perhaps matching TRBD1 (5 bases). Germline V gene lookup returns CDR1 MNHNS and CDR2 SASEGT. This CDR3 is built from 15 residues. The germline V and J ends were trimmed by 0 bases and 2 bases, with 10 bases remaining between them. The CDR3 region is CASSEAQGRNTEAFF. CDR3 coding DNA: TGTGCCAGCAGTGAAGCCCAGGGCCGTAACACTGAAGCTTTCTTT.